A selection of T cell receptor beta chains follows, all from one sample in a study of T cells after yellow fever vaccination. Each CDR3 protein gets one entry after TCRdb re-called the 5' RACE reads with MiXCR. The sample gives around 330,000 distinct CDR3 sequences, around 3.6% of which show up once; less than 25% is in the top ten. Sample: PBMCs, taken on the day of the yellow fever booster vaccination. Receptors originate from a man aged 18 to 29 who received the YFV17D yellow fever vaccine. Both conserved end residues are part of each CDR3. D genes are given only for firm matches. Size is stated for part of the rows, as once, few or many counts, or as a class when the clone is expanded.

TRBV2	12	-	few	TRBJ1-1	CASRSSPGGAFF	TGTGCCAGCAGATCTTCTCCGGGGGGGGCTTTCTTT
TRBV5-1	15	-	many	TRBJ2-7	CASSLAATNAYEQYF	TGCGCCAGCAGCTTGGCCGCGACGAATGCCTACGAGCAGTACTTC
TRBV7-8	15	-	few	TRBJ1-2	CASSSPGQKLYGYTF	TGTGCCAGCAGCTCCCCGGGTCAAAAGCTCTATGGCTACACCTTC
TRBV5-4	16	-	many	TRBJ2-3	CASSLHAGAVSDTQYF	TGTGCCAGCAGCCTTCACGCGGGGGCAGTTTCAGATACGCAGTATTTT
TRBV18	15	TRBD2	many	TRBJ2-1	CASAVSGGASNEQFF	TGTGCCAGCGCTGTCAGCGGGGGGGCAAGCAATGAGCAGTTCTTC
TRBV7-2	14	TRBD1	many	TRBJ2-4	CASSARDRVGIQYF	TGTGCCAGCAGCGCCCGGGACAGGGTTGGCATTCAGTACTTC
TRBV9	13	-	-	TRBJ2-1	CASSVVERNEQFF	TGTGCCAGCAGCGTAGTGGAAAGAAATGAGCAGTTCTTC
TRBV29-1	15	-	many	TRBJ1-4	CSVEDPWAGPEKLFF	TGCAGCGTTGAAGATCCGTGGGCAGGGCCCGAAAAACTGTTTTTT
TRBV18	14	-	many	TRBJ2-5	CASSPLTGEETQYF	TGTGCCAGCTCACCACTGACAGGAGAAGAGACCCAGTACTTC
TRBV13	16	TRBD2	-	TRBJ2-1	CASSNVERGTDNEQFF	TGTGCCAGCAGCAATGTCGAGCGGGGTACTGACAATGAGCAGTTCTTC
TRBV29-1	11	TRBD1	few	TRBJ1-2	CSGTGSYGYTF	TGCAGTGGGACAGGGAGCTATGGCTACACCTTC
TRBV5-1	14	-	many	TRBJ2-5	CASRMRSGQETQYF	TGCGCCAGCAGGATGCGGAGCGGCCAAGAGACCCAGTACTTC
TRBV2	14	-	once	TRBJ1-5	CASSGTARDQPQHF	TGTGCCAGCAGTGGGACAGCCAGGGATCAGCCCCAGCATTTT
TRBV9	17	TRBD2	many	TRBJ2-1	CASSVTPGLAGGNEQFF	TGTGCCAGCAGCGTCACTCCGGGACTAGCGGGGGGCAATGAGCAGTTCTTC
TRBV4-3	15	-	few	TRBJ1-1	CASSQGAGRNTEAFF	TGCGCCAGCAGCCAGGGGGCAGGGAGGAACACTGAAGCTTTCTTT
TRBV4-3	22	-	many	TRBJ2-4	CASSQAGEGAGGHHEAKNIQYF	TGCGCCAGCAGCCAAGCTGGCGAAGGGGCCGGGGGACATCACGAAGCCAAAAACATTCAGTACTTC
TRBV12-3/TRBV12-4	14	-	many	TRBJ1-5	CASSDTAGNQPQHF	TGTGCCAGCAGTGACACAGCAGGCAATCAGCCCCAGCATTTT
TRBV7-2	24	TRBD2	few	TRBJ2-3	CASSRTPGLAGVRGTRRSTDTQYF	TGTGCCAGCAGCCGGACTCCGGGACTAGCGGGGGTGCGCGGTACCCGCCGTAGCACAGATACGCAGTATTTT
TRBV4-2	17	-	-	TRBJ2-2	CASSQDPAGPSRGELFF	TGTGCCAGCAGCCAAGACCCAGCGGGTCCTTCCAGGGGGGAGCTGTTTTTT
TRBV28	16	-	many	TRBJ2-3	CASSPAFAGWESTQYF	TGTGCCAGCAGTCCCGCGTTTGCGGGGTGGGAGAGTACGCAGTATTTT
TRBV20-1	14	-	-	TRBJ2-3	CSARDPERTDTQYF	TGCAGTGCTAGAGATCCGGAGAGAACAGATACGCAGTATTTT
TRBV25-1	15	TRBD2	many	TRBJ2-1	CASSVGLAGKDEQFF	TGTGCCAGCAGTGTCGGACTAGCGGGGAAGGATGAGCAGTTCTTC
TRBV29-1	12	-	many	TRBJ1-4	CSVEADNEKLFF	TGCAGCGTTGAGGCGGATAATGAAAAACTGTTTTTT
TRBV12-3/TRBV12-4	15	-	many	TRBJ1-3	CASSPWVWTGNTIYF	TGTGCCAGCAGTCCGTGGGTTTGGACCGGAAACACCATATATTTT
TRBV11-2	15	-	few	TRBJ2-1	CASSLRSLQWGEQFF	TGTGCCAGCAGCTTACGTTCCCTACAGTGGGGGGAACAGTTCTTC
TRBV7-2	17	TRBD1	few	TRBJ2-5	CASSLAPGGTGKETQYF	TGTGCCAGCAGCTTAGCACCAGGAGGGACAGGGAAAGAGACCCAGTACTTC
TRBV13	14	TRBD1	-	TRBJ1-1	CASKLPDRDTEAFF	TGTGCCAGCAAGCTACCCGACAGGGACACTGAAGCTTTCTTT
TRBV6-2/TRBV6-3	16	TRBD1	many	TRBJ1-2	CASSYHRDRINYGYTF	TGTGCCAGCAGTTACCACCGGGACAGAATTAACTATGGCTACACCTTC
TRBV5-4	14	-	-	TRBJ1-6	CASSLEGGRAPLHF	TGTGCCAGCAGCTTGGAGGGGGGCAGGGCACCCCTCCACTTT
TRBV12-3/TRBV12-4	13	-	many	TRBJ1-1	CASSFSPNTEAFF	TGTGCCAGCAGTTTCAGCCCGAACACTGAAGCTTTCTTT
TRBV7-2	13	-	many	TRBJ2-5	CASSFQGKETQYF	TGTGCCAGCAGCTTTCAGGGGAAGGAGACCCAGTACTTC
TRBV6-4	15	TRBD2	many	TRBJ2-5	CASSLIAGAGETQYF	TGTGCCAGCAGTCTTATAGCGGGGGCCGGGGAGACCCAGTACTTC
TRBV5-1	12	-	few	TRBJ2-7	CASSPGSHEQYF	TGCGCCAGCAGCCCTGGTTCTCACGAGCAGTACTTC
TRBV7-2	12	-	-	TRBJ2-7	CASSISGQSQYF	TGTGCCAGCAGCATATCCGGACAGTCCCAGTACTTC
TRBV5-4	15	-	-	TRBJ2-5	CASSFLGGHQETQYF	TGTGCCAGCAGCTTCCTTGGGGGCCACCAAGAGACCCAGTACTTC
TRBV7-2	15	-	many	TRBJ2-6	CASSHQKSGANVLTF	TGTGCCAGCAGCCATCAGAAGTCTGGGGCCAACGTCCTGACTTTC
TRBV19	14	TRBD1	few	TRBJ2-7	CASSLWTGGDEQYF	TGTGCCAGTAGTCTGTGGACAGGGGGCGACGAGCAGTACTTC
TRBV27	14	-	many	TRBJ2-2	CASSFLPAAGELFF	TGTGCCAGCAGTTTCCTACCCGCGGCCGGGGAGCTGTTTTTT
TRBV7-2	16	TRBD2	many	TRBJ2-3	CASSLLAGFTTDTQYF	TGTGCCAGCAGCTTACTAGCGGGGTTTACCACAGATACGCAGTATTTT
TRBV27	12	-	-	TRBJ2-5	CASTAGGQLLYF	TGTGCCAGTACCGCAGGAGGGCAGCTTTTATACTTC
TRBV6-6	13	-	few	TRBJ1-5	CASSQTSNQPQHF	TGTGCCAGCAGTCAGACGAGCAATCAGCCCCAGCATTTT
TRBV3-1	14	-	many	TRBJ1-2	CASSQRDYNYGYTF	TGTGCCAGCAGCCAGAGAGATTATAACTATGGCTACACCTTC
TRBV5-1	13	TRBD1	few	TRBJ2-1	CASSLDGTGRCLF	TGCGCCAGCAGCTTGGATGGGACAGGGCGGTGTCTCTTC
TRBV11-2	13	-	many	TRBJ1-1	CASSLDVLREAFF	TGTGCCAGCAGCTTGGACGTGTTAAGGGAAGCTTTCTTT
TRBV24-1	15	-	-	TRBJ2-5	CATSDLDSGFETQYF	TGTGCCACCAGTGATTTGGATTCGGGGTTCGAGACCCAGTACTTC
TRBV30	12	-	-	TRBJ2-1	CAWSLTTDSPFF	TGTGCCTGGAGTCTCACCACTGATTCGCCGTTCTTC
TRBV4-2	16	-	many	TRBJ2-1	CASSQASRSSYNEQFF	TGTGCCAGCAGCCAAGCGAGTCGGAGCTCCTACAATGAGCAGTTCTTC
TRBV7-9	13	-	-	TRBJ1-6	CASSIPGNSPLHF	TGTGCCAGCAGCATCCCGGGAAATTCACCCCTCCACTTT
TRBV7-3	13	-	-	TRBJ2-7	CASSLSSSNEQYF	TGTGCCAGCAGCTTATCCTCCAGCAACGAGCAGTACTTC
TRBV12-3/TRBV12-4	13	-	many	TRBJ2-5	CASSSIDVETQYF	TGTGCCAGCAGCTCCATAGACGTGGAGACCCAGTACTTC
TRBV28	13	-	many	TRBJ1-1	CASAGLMNTEAFF	TGTGCCAGCGCCGGTTTGATGAACACTGAAGCTTTCTTT
TRBV5-1	14	-	many	TRBJ1-3	CASSSTGPGNTIYF	TGCGCCAGCAGCTCCACGGGGCCTGGAAACACCATATATTTT
TRBV20-1	12	-	many	TRBJ2-4	CSATDSFSIQYF	TGCAGTGCTACAGACTCATTCAGCATTCAGTACTTC
TRBV4-3	18	-	many	TRBJ1-3	CASSQTVVGPPPGNTIYF	TGCGCCAGCAGCCAGACCGTAGTGGGACCACCACCTGGAAACACCATATATTTT